This record concerns one TCR beta chain sequence. The table came from immunoSEQ multiplex PCR; TCRdb's copy has only in-frame clones and leaves some out. The sample consists of approximately 94,000 clones, around four fifths of them appearing once. These data are taken from a study of blood T cell repertoires in COVID-19. Turning to the study itself: The analysed material was cDNA or gDNA that came from T cells, B-cell-depleted T cells, or PBMCs.

From germline, CDR1 is LNHDA and CDR2 SQIVND (reference sequence). The CDR3 extends over 13 amino acids. Trimming removed 8 bases from V and 3 bases from J; junction bases left unmatched: 6. The chain joins TRBV19 to TRBJ1-2, with 7 nucleotides matching TRBD1. Sample: peripheral blood. The receptor was derived from a woman between 70 and 85 years old with acute or convalescent COVID-19. Here the CDR3 DNA reads TGTGCCAGTCGTAACAGGGGTGACTATGGCTACACCTTC. Encoded protein: CASRNRGDYGYTF.